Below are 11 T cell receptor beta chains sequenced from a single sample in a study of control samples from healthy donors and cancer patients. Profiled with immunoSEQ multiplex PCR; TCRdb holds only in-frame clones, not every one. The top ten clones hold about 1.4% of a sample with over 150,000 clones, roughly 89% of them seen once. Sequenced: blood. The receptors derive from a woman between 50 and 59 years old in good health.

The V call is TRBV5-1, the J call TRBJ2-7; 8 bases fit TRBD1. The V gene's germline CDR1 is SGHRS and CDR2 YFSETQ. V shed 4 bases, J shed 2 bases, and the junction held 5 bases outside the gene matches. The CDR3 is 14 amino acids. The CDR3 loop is CASSPDRGTYEQYF. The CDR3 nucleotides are TGCGCCAGCAGCCCTGACAGGGGTACCTACGAGCAGTACTTC.

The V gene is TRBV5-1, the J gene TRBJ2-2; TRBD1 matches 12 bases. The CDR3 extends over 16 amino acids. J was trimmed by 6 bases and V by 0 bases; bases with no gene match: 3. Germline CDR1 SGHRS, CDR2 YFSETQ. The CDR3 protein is CASSLAGQGAAGELFF. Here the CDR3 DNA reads TGCGCCAGCAGCTTGGCGGGACAGGGGGCCGCCGGGGAGCTGTTTTTT. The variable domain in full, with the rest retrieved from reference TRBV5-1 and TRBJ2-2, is KAGVTQTPRYLIKTRGQQVTLSCSPISGHRSVSWYQQTPGQGLQFLFEYFSETQRNKGNFPGRFSGRQFSNSRSEMNVSTLELGDSALYLCASSLAGQGAAGELFFGEGSRLTVL.

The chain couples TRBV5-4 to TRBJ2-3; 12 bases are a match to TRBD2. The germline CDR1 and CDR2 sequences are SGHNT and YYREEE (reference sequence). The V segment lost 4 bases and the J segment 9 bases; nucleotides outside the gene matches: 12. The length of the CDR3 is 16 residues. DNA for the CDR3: TGTGCCAGCAGCCCTGAACTAGCGGGAGGAGCGGGCACGCAGTATTTT. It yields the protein CASSPELAGGAGTQYF.

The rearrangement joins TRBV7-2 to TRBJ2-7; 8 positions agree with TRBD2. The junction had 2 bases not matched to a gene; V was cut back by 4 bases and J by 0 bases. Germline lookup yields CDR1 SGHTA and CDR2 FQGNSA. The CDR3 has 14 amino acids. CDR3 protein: CASSYAGGSYEQYF. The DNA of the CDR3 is TGTGCCAGCAGCTATGCGGGGGGCTCCTACGAGCAGTACTTC.

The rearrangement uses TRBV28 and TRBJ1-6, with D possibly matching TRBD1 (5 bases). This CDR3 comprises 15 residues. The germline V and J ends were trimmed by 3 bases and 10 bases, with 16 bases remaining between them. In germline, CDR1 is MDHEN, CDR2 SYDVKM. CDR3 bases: TGTGCCAGCAGTTTTTATGCAGGGAGCGGCTCACCCCTCCACTTT. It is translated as CASSFYAGSGSPLHF.

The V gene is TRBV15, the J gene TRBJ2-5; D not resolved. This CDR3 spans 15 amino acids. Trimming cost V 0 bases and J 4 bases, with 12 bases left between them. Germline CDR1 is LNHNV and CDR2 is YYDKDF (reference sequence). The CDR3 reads CATSRDLGVSETQYF. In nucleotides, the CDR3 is TGTGCCACCAGCAGAGATCTGGGCGTGTCAGAGACCCAGTACTTC.

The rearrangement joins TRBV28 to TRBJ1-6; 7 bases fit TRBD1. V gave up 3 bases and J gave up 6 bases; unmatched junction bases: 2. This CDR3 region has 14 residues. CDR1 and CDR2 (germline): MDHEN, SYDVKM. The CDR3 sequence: CASSFRGGNSPLHF. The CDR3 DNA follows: TGTGCCAGCAGTTTCAGGGGGGGTAATTCACCCCTCCACTTT.

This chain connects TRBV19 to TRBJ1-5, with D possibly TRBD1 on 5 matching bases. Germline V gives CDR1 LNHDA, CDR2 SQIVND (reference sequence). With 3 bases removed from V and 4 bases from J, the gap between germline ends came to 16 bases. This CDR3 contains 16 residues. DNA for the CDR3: TGTGCCAGTAGTATGGGAGGGAACAGGTTAAATCAGCCCCAGCATTTT. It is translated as CASSMGGNRLNQPQHF.

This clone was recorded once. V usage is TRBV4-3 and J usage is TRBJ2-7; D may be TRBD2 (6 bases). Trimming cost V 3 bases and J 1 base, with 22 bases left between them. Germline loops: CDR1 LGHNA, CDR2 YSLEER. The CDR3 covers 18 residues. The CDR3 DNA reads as TGCGCCAGCAGCCACAGGCCGGGACTCGAAAGCGGGTCCTACGAGCAGTACTTC. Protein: CASSHRPGLESGSYEQYF.

CDR3: CASSTGLAGGTGELFF. The DNA for the CDR3 is TGTGCCAGCAGTACGGGACTAGCGGGAGGTACCGGGGAGCTGTTTTTT. The rearrangement uses TRBV6-2 or TRBV6-3 and TRBJ2-2; 15 nucleotides align to TRBD2. The CDR3 consists of 16 residues. In germline, CDR1 is MNHEY, CDR2 SVGEGT. V shed 5 bases and J 5 bases; nucleotides not matched to a gene: 3.

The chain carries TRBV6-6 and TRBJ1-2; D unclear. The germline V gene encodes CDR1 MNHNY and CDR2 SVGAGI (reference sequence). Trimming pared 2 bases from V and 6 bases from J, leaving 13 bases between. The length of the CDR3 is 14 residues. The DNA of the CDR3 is TGTGCCAGCAGTTACATTGCAGAGGCGGATGGCTACACCTTC. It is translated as CASSYIAEADGYTF.